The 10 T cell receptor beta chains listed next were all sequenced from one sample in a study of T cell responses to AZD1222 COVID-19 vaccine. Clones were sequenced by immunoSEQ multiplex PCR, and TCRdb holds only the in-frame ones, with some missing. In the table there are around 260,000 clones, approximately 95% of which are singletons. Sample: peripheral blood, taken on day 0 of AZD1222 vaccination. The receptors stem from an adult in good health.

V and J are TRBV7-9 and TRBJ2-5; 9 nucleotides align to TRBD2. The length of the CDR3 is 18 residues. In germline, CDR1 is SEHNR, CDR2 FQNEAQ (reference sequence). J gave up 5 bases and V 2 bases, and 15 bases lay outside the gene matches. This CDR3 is CASSLRDRLAGRGETQYF. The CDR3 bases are TGTGCCAGCAGCTTAAGGGATCGGCTAGCGGGAAGGGGGGAGACCCAGTACTTC.

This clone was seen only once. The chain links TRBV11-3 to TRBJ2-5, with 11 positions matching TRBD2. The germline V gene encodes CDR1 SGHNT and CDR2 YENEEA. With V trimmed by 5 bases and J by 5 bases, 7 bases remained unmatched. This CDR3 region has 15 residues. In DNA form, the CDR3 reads TGTGCCAGCAGCATTAGCGGGGGGGCCGCCGAGACCCAGTACTTC. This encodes CASSISGGAAETQYF.

CDR3 coding DNA: TGCGCCAGCAGCCGGGGGGGCTACGAGCAGTACTTC. Translating gives CASSRGGYEQYF. This chain links TRBV5-1 with TRBJ2-7, with 8 bases matching TRBD2. The CDR3 loop spans 12 amino acids. After removal of 4 bases from V and 3 bases from J, the junction contained 0 bases not matched to a gene. The germline V gene encodes CDR1 SGHRS and CDR2 YFSETQ.

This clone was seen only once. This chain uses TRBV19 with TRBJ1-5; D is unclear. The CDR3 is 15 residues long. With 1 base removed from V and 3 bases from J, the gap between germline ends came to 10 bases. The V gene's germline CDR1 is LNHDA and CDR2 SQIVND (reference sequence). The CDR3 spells CASSIGGIYNQPQHF. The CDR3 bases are TGTGCCAGTAGTATAGGAGGGATTTACAATCAGCCCCAGCATTTT.

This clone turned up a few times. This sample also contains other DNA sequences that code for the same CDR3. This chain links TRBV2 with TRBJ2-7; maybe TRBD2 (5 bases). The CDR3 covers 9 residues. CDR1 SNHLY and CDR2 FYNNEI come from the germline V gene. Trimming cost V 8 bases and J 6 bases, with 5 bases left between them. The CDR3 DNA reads TGTGCCAGCGGAGGCGAGCAGTACTTC. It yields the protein CASGGEQYF.

CDR3 nucleotide sequence: TGTGCCAGCAGCCAAGATCCCGTATACAATGAGCAGTTCTTC. Protein: CASSQDPVYNEQFF. The chain couples TRBV3-1 (or the pseudogene TRBV3-2) to TRBJ2-1; no clear D. This CDR3 is built from 14 residues. Germline lookup yields CDR1 LGHDT and CDR2 YNNKEL (reference sequence). Trimming removed 0 bases at V and 4 bases at J, with 7 bases between.

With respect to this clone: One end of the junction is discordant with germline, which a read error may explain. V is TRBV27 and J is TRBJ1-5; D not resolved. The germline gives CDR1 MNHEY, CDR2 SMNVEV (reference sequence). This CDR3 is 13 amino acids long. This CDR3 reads CASSFLINRPQHF. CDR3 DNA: TGTGCCAGCAGTTTCCTGATTAATCGGCCCCAGCATTTT.

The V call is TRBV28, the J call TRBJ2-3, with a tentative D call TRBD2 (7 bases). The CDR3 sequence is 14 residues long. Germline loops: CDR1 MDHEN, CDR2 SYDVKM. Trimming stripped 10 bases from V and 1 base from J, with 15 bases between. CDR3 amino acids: CAIIQGRGTDTQYF. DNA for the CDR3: TGTGCCATCATCCAGGGGAGGGGCACAGATACGCAGTATTTT.

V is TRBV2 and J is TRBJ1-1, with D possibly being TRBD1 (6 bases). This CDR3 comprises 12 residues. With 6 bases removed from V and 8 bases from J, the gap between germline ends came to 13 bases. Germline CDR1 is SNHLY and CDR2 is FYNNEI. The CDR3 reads CASRARGTEAFF. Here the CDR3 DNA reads TGTGCCAGCAGGGCCCGAGGGACAGAAGCTTTCTTT.

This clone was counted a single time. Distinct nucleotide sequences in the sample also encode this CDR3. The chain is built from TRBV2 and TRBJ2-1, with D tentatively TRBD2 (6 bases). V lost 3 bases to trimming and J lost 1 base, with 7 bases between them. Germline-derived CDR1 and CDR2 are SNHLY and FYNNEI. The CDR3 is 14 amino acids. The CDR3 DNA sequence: TGTGCCAGCAGTGAGGCGGGGTCCTACAATGAGCAGTTCTTC. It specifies CASSEAGSYNEQFF. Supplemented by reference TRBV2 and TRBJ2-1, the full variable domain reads EPEVTQTPSHQVTQMGQEVILRCVPISNHLYFYWYRQILGQKVEFLVSFYNNEISEKSEIFDDQFSVERPDGSNFTLKIRSTKLEDSAMYFCASSEAGSYNEQFFGPGTRLTVL.